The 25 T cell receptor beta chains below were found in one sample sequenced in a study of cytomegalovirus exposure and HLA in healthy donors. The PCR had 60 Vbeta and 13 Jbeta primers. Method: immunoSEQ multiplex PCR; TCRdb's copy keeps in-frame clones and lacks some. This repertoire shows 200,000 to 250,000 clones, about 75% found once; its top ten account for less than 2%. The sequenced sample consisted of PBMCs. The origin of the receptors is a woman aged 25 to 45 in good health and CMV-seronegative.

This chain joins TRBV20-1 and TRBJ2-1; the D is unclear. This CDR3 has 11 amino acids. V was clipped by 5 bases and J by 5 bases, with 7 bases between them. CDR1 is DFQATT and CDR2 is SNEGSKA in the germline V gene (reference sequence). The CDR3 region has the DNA TGCAGTGCTCTACGGGACAATGAGCAGTTCTTC. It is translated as CSALRDNEQFF.

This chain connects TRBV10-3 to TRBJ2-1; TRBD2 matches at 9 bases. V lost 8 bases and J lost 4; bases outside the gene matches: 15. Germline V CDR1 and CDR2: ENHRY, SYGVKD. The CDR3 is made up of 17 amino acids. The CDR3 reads CAILPGGRADQYNEQFF. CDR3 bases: TGTGCCATCCTTCCAGGCGGGAGGGCTGATCAATACAATGAGCAGTTCTTC.

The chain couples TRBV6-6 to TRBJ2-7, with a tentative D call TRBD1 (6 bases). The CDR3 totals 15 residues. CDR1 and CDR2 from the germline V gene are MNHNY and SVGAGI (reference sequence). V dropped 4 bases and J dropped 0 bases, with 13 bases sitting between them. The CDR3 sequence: CASSSPRDISYEQYF. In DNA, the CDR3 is TGTGCCAGCAGTTCCCCGAGGGACATCTCCTACGAGCAGTACTTC.

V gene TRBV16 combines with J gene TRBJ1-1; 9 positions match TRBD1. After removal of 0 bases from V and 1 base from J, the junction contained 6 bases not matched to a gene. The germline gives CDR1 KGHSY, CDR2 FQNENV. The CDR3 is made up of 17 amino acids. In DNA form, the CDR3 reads TGTGCCAGCAGCCAATCGGGGACAGGGTTTTCGAACACTGAAGCTTTCTTT. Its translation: CASSQSGTGFSNTEAFF.

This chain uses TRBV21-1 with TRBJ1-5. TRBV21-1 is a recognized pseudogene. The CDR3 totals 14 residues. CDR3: CAEGRDHSNQPQHF. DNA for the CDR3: TGTGCCGAAGGGAGGGATCATAGCAATCAGCCCCAGCATTTT.

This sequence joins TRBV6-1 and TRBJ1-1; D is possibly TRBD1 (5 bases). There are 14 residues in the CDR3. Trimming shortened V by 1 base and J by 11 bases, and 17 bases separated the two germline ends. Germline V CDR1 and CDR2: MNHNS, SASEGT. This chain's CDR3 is CASSEGGVPRGAFF. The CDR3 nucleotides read TGTGCCAGCAGTGAAGGGGGGGTTCCTCGGGGGGCTTTCTTT.

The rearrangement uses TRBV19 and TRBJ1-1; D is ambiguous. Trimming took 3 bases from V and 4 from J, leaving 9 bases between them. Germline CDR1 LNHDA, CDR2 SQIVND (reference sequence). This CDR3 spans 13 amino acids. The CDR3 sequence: CASSISFSTEAFF. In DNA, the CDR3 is TGTGCCAGTAGTATCTCCTTCAGCACTGAAGCTTTCTTT.

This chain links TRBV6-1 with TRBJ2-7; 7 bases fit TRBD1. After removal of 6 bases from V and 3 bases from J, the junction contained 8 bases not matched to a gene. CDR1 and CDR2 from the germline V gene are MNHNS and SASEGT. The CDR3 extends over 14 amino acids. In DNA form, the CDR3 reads TGTGCCAGCAGAGGACAGGTTTTCTACTACGAGCAGTACTTC. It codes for CASRGQVFYYEQYF.

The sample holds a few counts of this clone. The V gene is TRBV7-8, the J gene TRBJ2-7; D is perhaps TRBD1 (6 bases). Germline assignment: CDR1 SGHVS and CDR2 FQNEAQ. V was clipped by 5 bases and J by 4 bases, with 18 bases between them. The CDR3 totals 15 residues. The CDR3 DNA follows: TGTGCCAGCAGCCAGCAAAGGGACATTTTTTACGAGCAGTACTTC. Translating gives CASSQQRDIFYEQYF.

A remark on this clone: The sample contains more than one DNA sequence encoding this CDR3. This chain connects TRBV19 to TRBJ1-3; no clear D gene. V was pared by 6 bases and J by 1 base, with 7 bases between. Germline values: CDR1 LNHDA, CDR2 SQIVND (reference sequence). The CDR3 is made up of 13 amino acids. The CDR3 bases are TGTGCCAGTAGCCCCAGTTCTGGAAACACCATATATTTT. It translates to CASSPSSGNTIYF. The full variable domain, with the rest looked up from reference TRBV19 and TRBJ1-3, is DGGITQSPKYLFRKEGQNVTLSCEQNLNHDAMYWYRQDPGQGLRLIYYSQIVNDFQKGDIAEGYSVSREKKESFPLTVTSAQKNPTAFYLCASSPSSGNTIYFGEGSWLTVV.

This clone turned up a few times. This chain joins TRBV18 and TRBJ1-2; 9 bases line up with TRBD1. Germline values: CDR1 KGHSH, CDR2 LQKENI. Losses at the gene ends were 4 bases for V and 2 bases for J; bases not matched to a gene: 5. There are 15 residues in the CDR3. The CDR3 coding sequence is TGTGCCAGCTCACTCCGGACAGGGGACAACTATGGCTACACCTTC. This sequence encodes CASSLRTGDNYGYTF.

The CDR3 nucleotides are TGTGCCAGTAGTATCAGACAGACAGATACGCAGTATTTT. This sequence encodes CASSIRQTDTQYF. The rearrangement links TRBV19 to TRBJ2-3; possible D gene TRBD1, 5 bases. V was pared by 3 bases and J by 3 bases, with 7 bases between. CDR3 length equals 13 residues. In germline, CDR1 is LNHDA, CDR2 SQIVND (reference sequence). The full variable domain, with the rest looked up from reference TRBV19 and TRBJ2-3, is DGGITQSPKYLFRKEGQNVTLSCEQNLNHDAMYWYRQDPGQGLRLIYYSQIVNDFQKGDIAEGYSVSREKKESFPLTVTSAQKNPTAFYLCASSIRQTDTQYFGPGTRLTVL.

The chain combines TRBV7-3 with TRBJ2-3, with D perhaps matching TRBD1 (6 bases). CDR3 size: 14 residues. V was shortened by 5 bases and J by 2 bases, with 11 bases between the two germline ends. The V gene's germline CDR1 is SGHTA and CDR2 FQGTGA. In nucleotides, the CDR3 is TGTGCCAGCAGCCCAGACAGGATCACAGATACGCAGTATTTT. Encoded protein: CASSPDRITDTQYF.

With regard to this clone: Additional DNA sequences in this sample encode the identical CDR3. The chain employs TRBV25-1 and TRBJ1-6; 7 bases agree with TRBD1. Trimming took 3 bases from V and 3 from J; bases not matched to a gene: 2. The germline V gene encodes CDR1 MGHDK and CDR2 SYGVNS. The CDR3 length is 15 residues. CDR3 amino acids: CASSDRDSYNSPLHF. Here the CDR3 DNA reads TGTGCCAGCAGTGACCGGGACAGCTATAATTCACCCCTCCACTTT.

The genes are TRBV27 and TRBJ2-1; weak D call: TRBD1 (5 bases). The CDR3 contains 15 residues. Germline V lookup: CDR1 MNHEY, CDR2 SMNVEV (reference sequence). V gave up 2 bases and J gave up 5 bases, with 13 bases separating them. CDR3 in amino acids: CASSLVQGLNNEQFF. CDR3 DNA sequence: TGTGCCAGCAGTTTAGTTCAGGGCTTGAACAATGAGCAGTTCTTC.

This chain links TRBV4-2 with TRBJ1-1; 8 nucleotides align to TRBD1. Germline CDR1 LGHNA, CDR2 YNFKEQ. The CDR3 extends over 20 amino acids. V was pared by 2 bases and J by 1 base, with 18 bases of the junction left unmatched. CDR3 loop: CASSQLSGRTGRVENTEAFF. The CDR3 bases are TGTGCCAGCAGCCAACTCAGCGGCCGGACAGGGAGGGTAGAGAACACTGAAGCTTTCTTT.

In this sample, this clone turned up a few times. The CDR3: CASSLQGAGTDTQYF. The CDR3 DNA follows: TGTGCCAGCAGCTTACAGGGGGCTGGCACAGATACGCAGTATTTT. The chain is built from TRBV7-2 and TRBJ2-3; 8 bases map to TRBD1. This CDR3 spans 15 amino acids. Germline V gene sequence: CDR1 SGHTA, CDR2 FQGNSA. J was trimmed by 1 base and V by 2 bases; bases with no gene match: 2.

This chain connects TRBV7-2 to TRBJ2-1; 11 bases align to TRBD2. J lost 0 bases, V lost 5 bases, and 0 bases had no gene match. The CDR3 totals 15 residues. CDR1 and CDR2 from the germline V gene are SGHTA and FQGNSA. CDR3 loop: CASSTSGSSYNEQFF. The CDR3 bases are TGTGCCAGCAGCACTAGCGGGAGCTCCTACAATGAGCAGTTCTTC.

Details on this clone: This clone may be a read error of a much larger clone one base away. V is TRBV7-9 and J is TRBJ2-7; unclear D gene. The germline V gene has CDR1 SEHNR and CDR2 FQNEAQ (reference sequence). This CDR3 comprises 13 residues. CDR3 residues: CSSSPPGSYEQYF. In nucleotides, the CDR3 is TGTTCCAGCAGCCCCCCGGGTTCCTACGAGCAGTACTTC.

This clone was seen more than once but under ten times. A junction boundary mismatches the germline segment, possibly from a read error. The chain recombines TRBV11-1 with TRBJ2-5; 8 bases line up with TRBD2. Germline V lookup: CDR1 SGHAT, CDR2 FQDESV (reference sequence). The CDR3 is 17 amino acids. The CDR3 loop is CVSSLVISGDYQETQYF. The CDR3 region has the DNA TGTGTCAGCAGCTTAGTGATTAGCGGGGACTACCAAGAGACCCAGTACTTC.

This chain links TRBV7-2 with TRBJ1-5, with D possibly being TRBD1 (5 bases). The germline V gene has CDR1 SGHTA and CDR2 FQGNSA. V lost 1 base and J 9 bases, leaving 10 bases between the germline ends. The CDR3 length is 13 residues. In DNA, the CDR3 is TGTGCCAGCAGCTTAGAGGGGTTTCGGCCCCAGCATTTT. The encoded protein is CASSLEGFRPQHF.

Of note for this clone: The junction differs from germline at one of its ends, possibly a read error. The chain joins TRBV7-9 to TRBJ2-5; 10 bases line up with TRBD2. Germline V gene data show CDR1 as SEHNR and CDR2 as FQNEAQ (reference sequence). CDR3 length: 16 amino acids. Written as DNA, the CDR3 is TGTTCCAGCAGTTACCCTAGCGGGAGCCACCAAGAGACCCAGTACTTC. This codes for CSSSYPSGSHQETQYF.

This CDR3 is CASSFNPQVRANVLTF. Written as DNA, the CDR3 is TGTGCCAGCAGCTTTAACCCCCAGGTCCGGGCCAACGTCCTGACTTTC. The chain recombines TRBV7-9 with TRBJ2-6, with D unresolved. The CDR3 is 16 residues long. The germline V gene encodes CDR1 SEHNR and CDR2 FQNEAQ (reference sequence). The V end was cut by 3 bases, the J end by 5 bases, with 14 bases between.

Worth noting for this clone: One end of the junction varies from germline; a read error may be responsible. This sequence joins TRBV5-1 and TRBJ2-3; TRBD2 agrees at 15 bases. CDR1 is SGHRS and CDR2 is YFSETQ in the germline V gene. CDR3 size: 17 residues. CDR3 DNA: TGCGACAGCAGCACCGGGACTAGCGGGAGGACCACAGATACGCAGTATTTT. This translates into CDSSTGTSGRTTDTQYF.

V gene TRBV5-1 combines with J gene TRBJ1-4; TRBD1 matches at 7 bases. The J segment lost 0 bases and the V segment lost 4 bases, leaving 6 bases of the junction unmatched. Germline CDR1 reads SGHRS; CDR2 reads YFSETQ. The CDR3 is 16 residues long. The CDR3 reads CASSQGQKATNEKLFF. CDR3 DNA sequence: TGCGCCAGCAGCCAGGGACAGAAAGCAACTAATGAAAAACTGTTTTTT.